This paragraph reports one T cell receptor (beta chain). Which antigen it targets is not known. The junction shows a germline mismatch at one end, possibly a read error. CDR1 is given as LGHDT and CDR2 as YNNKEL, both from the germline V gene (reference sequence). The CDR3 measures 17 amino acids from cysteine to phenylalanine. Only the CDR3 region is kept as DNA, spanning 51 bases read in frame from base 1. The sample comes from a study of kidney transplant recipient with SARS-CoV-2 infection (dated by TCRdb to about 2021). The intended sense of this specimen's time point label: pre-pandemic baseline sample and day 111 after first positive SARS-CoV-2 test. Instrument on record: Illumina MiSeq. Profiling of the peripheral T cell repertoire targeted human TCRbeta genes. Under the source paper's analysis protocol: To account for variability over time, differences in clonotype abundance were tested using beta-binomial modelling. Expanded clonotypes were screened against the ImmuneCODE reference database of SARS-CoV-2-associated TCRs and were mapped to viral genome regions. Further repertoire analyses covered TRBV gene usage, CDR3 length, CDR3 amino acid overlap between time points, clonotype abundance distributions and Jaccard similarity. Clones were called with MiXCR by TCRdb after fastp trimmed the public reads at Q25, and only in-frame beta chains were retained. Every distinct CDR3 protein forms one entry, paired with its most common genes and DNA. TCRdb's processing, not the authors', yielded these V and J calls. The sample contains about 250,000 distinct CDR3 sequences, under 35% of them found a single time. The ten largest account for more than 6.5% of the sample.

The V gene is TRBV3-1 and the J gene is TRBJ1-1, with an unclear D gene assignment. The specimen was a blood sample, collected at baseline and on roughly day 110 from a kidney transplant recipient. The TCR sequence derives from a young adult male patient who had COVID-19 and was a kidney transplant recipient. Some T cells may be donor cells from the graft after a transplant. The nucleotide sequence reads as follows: TGTGCCGGCAGCCACAGTTATCCCATTTCAATTCGCACTGAAGCTTTCTTT. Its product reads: CAGSHSYPISIRTEAFF.